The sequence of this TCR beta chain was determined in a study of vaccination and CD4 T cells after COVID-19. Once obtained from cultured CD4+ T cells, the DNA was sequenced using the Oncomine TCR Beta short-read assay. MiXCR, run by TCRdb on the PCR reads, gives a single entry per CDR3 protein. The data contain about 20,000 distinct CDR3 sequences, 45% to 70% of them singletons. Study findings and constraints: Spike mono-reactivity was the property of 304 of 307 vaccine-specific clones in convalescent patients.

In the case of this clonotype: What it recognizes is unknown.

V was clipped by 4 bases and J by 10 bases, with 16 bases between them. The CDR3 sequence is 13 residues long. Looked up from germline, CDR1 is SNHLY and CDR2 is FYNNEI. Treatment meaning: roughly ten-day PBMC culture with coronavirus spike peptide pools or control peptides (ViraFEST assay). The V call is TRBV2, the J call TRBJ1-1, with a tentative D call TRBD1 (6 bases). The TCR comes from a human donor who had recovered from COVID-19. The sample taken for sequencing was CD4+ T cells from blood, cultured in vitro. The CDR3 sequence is CASSGTQGWVAFF. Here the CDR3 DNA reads TGTGCCAGCAGTGGTACTCAGGGGTGGGTAGCTTTCTTT.